Following are 20 T cell receptor beta chains from one sample sequenced in a study of blood T cell repertoires in COVID-19. This table comes from immunoSEQ multiplex PCR, and its TCRdb copy is limited to in-frame clones, with some not included. The sample has approximately 52,000 clones, 85% seen once. Sequenced input: peripheral blood. These receptor sequences come from a human donor in a cohort sampled during active COVID-19.

The chain uses TRBV30 and TRBJ2-3, with 8 bases identical to TRBD2. Trimming cost V 4 bases and J 2 bases; bases outside gene matches: 8. Germline V CDR1 and CDR2: GTSNPN, SVGIG (reference sequence). CDR3 size: 15 residues. CDR3 bases: TGTGCCTGGATAAGGAGCGGGAGCTACACAGATACGCAGTATTTT. Protein product: CAWIRSGSYTDTQYF.

The chain joins TRBV9 to TRBJ1-1, with D possibly TRBD1 on 5 matching bases. V lost 4 bases and J lost 4, with 14 bases in between. There are 14 residues in the CDR3. Germline loops: CDR1 SGDLS, CDR2 YYNGEE. CDR3 sequence (DNA): TGTGCCAGCAGCACGGGGGAGGTGGGCACTGAAGCTTTCTTT. The encoded protein is CASSTGEVGTEAFF.

V usage is TRBV7-8 and J usage is TRBJ1-2; 7 bases are shared with TRBD1. This CDR3 has 15 amino acids. Germline V lookup: CDR1 SGHVS, CDR2 FQNEAQ. V lost 4 bases, J lost 5 bases, and 10 bases stayed unmatched. The CDR3 DNA sequence: TGTGCCAGCAGCTCACAGGGGACGGGTCGGTATGGCTACACCTTC. Amino acid sequence: CASSSQGTGRYGYTF.

The chain has TRBV10-3 and TRBJ2-5; 11 bases are a match to TRBD1. Unmatched junction bases numbered 5, after V lost 2 bases and J lost 3 bases. This CDR3 is 16 amino acids long. Germline V gives CDR1 ENHRY, CDR2 SYGVKD. The CDR3 DNA sequence: TGTGCCATCAGTGAGGGGACAGGGGGTCTGAAAGAGACCCAGTACTTC. It codes for CAISEGTGGLKETQYF.

The gene calls are TRBV15 and TRBJ2-1; D is perhaps TRBD2 (6 bases). The CDR3 length is 14 residues. CDR1 and CDR2 (germline): LNHNV, YYDKDF (reference sequence). Trimming removed 1 base from V and 3 bases from J, with 7 bases in between. The CDR3 region is CATSRGTNYNEQFF. The CDR3 DNA sequence: TGTGCCACCAGCAGAGGGACTAACTACAATGAGCAGTTCTTC.

This clone was picked up a small number of times. The V gene is TRBV5-5, the J gene TRBJ1-5, with a tentative D call TRBD1 (6 bases). Germline lookup yields CDR1 SGHKS and CDR2 YYEKEE (reference sequence). CDR3 length: 14 amino acids. Trimming cost V 1 base and J 7 bases, with 12 bases left between them. The DNA for the CDR3 is TGTGCCAGCAGCTTGTTAGGGGGTGGCCAGCCCCAGCATTTT. Translated: CASSLLGGGQPQHF.

The chain couples TRBV28 to TRBJ2-1; D unclear. V lost 8 bases, J lost 0 bases, and 11 bases lay in between. Germline V gene sequence: CDR1 MDHEN, CDR2 SYDVKM. The length of the CDR3 is 14 residues. The CDR3 DNA sequence: TGTGCCAGCCAGATTTCGGGCTCCTACAATGAGCAGTTCTTC. Its translation is CASQISGSYNEQFF.

The gene calls are TRBV7-9 and TRBJ2-1; D is possibly TRBD2 (5 bases). CDR1 is SEHNR, CDR2 FQNEAQ, per germline (reference sequence). V was clipped by 5 bases and J by 9 bases, with 14 bases between them. CDR3 size: 13 residues. This chain's CDR3 is CASSPSGSGEQFF. The CDR3 DNA sequence: TGTGCCAGCAGCCCTTCGGGGTCCGGTGAGCAGTTCTTC.

The chain carries TRBV6-5 and TRBJ2-7; possibly TRBD1 for D (5 bases). CDR3 size: 14 residues. Per the germline V gene, CDR1 is MNHEY and CDR2 is SVGAGI. Trimming took 6 bases from V and 7 from J, leaving 19 bases between them. The CDR3 here is CASRSTRANGEQYF. The CDR3 region has the DNA TGTGCCAGCAGGTCCACCAGGGCAAATGGGGAGCAGTACTTC.

The chain combines TRBV7-3 with TRBJ2-5, with 8 nucleotides matching TRBD1. The CDR3 is 13 amino acids. V lost 7 bases and J lost 5; bases outside the gene matches: 6. CDR1 SGHTA and CDR2 FQGTGA come from the germline V gene. The CDR3 is CASTDGTGETQYF. CDR3 coding DNA: TGTGCCAGCACCGATGGGACAGGTGAGACCCAGTACTTC.

This clone was seen just once. The chain uses TRBV5-4 and TRBJ2-1, with unresolved D. The V end lost 2 bases, the J end lost 7 bases, and 13 bases lay between the germline ends. The germline gives CDR1 SGHNT, CDR2 YYREEE (reference sequence). The CDR3 is 14 residues long. The CDR3 nucleotides read TGTGCCAGCAGCTTACCCCCCCCCACTAATGAGCAGTTCTTC. Its protein product is CASSLPPPTNEQFF. The variable domain in full, with the rest retrieved from reference TRBV5-4 and TRBJ2-1, is ETGVTQSPTHLIKTRGQQVTLRCSSQSGHNTVSWYQQALGQGPQFIFQYYREEENGRGNFPPRFSGLQFPNYSSELNVNALELDDSALYLCASSLPPPTNEQFFGPGTRLTVL.

The chain joins TRBV19 to TRBJ2-3; 12 bases agree with TRBD2. V was pared by 5 bases and J by 5 bases, with 8 bases of the junction left unmatched. Germline assignment: CDR1 LNHDA and CDR2 SQIVND (reference sequence). CDR3 length: 16 residues. The CDR3 loop reads CASSLSSGRAGDTQYF. The DNA of the CDR3 is TGTGCCAGTAGTTTATCTAGCGGGAGGGCTGGAGATACGCAGTATTTT.

J is TRBJ2-3 and V is TRBV6-6, with 10 bases that match TRBD1. Germline V CDR1 and CDR2: MNHNY, SVGAGI (reference sequence). V lost 7 bases to trimming and J lost 6 bases; unmatched junction nucleotides: 4. The CDR3 extends over 13 amino acids. The CDR3 nucleotides are TGTGCCAGCAATGGACAGGGGGACGATACGCAGTATTTT. Translation: CASNGQGDDTQYF.

This chain links TRBV6-5 with TRBJ2-3; a weak D match, TRBD2 (5 bases). The CDR3 has 15 amino acids. The germline CDR1 and CDR2 sequences are MNHEY and SVGAGI. Trimming shortened V by 7 bases and J by 0 bases, and 14 bases separated the two germline ends. CDR3 coding DNA: TGTGCCAGCACCCCCGGACTGGGTAGCACAGATACGCAGTATTTT. This gives the protein CASTPGLGSTDTQYF.

The V call is TRBV9, the J call TRBJ2-7; 7 nucleotides line up with TRBD1. The CDR3 extends over 14 amino acids. V was pared by 3 bases and J by 6 bases, with 9 bases of the junction left unmatched. CDR1 SGDLS and CDR2 YYNGEE come from the germline V gene. CDR3 DNA sequence: TGTGCCAGCAGCGGAGGACAGGAAAGCGGCGAGCAGTACTTC. Amino acid sequence: CASSGGQESGEQYF.

The V gene is TRBV2, the J gene TRBJ1-2; maybe TRBD1 (6 bases). V lost 11 bases, J lost 7 bases, and 17 bases lay in between. Germline V gives CDR1 SNHLY, CDR2 FYNNEI. This CDR3 is 12 amino acids long. In DNA form, the CDR3 reads TGTGCCGGAAGGTATACAGGGTCTGGCTACACCTTC. The encoded protein is CAGRYTGSGYTF.

This clone has more than one count but fewer than ten. The rearrangement links TRBV28 to TRBJ2-5; D is unclear. V lost 4 bases and J 4 bases, leaving 13 bases between the germline ends. Per the germline V gene, CDR1 is MDHEN and CDR2 is SYDVKM. The CDR3 is 14 amino acids. CDR3 nucleotides: TGTGCCAGCAGTTACCGCCGCATGCGAGAGACCCAGTACTTC. Amino acids: CASSYRRMRETQYF.

In DNA form, the CDR3 reads TGTGCCAGCAGCGGGGTGAGGACAGGCTACAGCTCTGGAAACACCATATATTTT. It translates to CASSGVRTGYSSGNTIYF. V and J are TRBV5-7 and TRBJ1-3, with 7 nucleotides matching TRBD1. TRBV5-7 falls under the ORF class, with uncertain function. The CDR3 consists of 18 residues. V lost 4 bases to trimming and J lost 0 bases; unmatched junction nucleotides: 13.

The chain employs TRBV9 and TRBJ1-3; D remains ambiguous. This CDR3 region has 14 residues. Germline CDR1 and CDR2: SGDLS and YYNGEE. V lost 0 bases and J 0 bases, leaving 4 bases between the germline ends. CDR3 sequence: CASSVAHSGNTIYF. The CDR3, as DNA: TGTGCCAGCAGCGTAGCCCACTCTGGAAACACCATATATTTT.

The V and J genes are TRBV7-2 and TRBJ2-5; D is perhaps TRBD1 (6 bases). The V end was cut by 7 bases, the J end by 2 bases, with 11 bases between. The CDR3 contains 13 residues. CDR1 is SGHTA and CDR2 is FQGNSA in the germline V gene. The CDR3 coding sequence is TGTGCCAGCACCCCGACAGGTCAAGAGACCCAGTACTTC. It encodes CASTPTGQETQYF. Combining the CDR3 with reference TRBV7-2 and TRBJ2-5 gives the whole variable domain GAGVSQSPSNKVTEKGKDVELRCDPISGHTALYWYRQSLGQGLEFLIYFQGNSAPDKSGLPSDRFSAERTGGSVSTLTIQRTQQEDSAVYLCASTPTGQETQYFGPGTRLLVL.